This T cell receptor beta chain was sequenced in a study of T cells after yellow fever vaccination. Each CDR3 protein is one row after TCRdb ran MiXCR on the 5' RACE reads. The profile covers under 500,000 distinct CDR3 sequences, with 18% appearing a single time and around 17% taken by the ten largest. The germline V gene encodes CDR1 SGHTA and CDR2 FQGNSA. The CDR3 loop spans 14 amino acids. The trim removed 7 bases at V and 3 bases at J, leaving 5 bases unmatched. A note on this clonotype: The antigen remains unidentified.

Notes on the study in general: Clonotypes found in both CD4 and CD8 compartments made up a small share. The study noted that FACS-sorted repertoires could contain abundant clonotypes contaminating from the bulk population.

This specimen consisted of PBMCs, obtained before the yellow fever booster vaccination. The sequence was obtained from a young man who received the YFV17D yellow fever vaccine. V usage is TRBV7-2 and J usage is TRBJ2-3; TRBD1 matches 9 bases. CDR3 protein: CASTQGQGTDTQYF. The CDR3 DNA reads TGTGCCAGCACCCAGGGACAGGGTACAGATACGCAGTATTTT.